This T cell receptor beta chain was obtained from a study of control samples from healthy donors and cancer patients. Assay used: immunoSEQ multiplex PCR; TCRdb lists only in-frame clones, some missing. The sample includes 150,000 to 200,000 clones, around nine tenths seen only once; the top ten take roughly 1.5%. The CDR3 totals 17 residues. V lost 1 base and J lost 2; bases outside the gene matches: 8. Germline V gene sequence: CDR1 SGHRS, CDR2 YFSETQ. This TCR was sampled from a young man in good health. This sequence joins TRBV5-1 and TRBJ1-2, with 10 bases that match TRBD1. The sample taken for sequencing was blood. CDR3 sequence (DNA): TGCGCCAGCAGCTTGACCCCCGGGACAGGGGTAAACTATGGCTACACCTTC. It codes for CASSLTPGTGVNYGYTF. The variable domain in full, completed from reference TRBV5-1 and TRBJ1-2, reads KAGVTQTPRYLIKTRGQQVTLSCSPISGHRSVSWYQQTPGQGLQFLFEYFSETQRNKGNFPGRFSGRQFSNSRSEMNVSTLELGDSALYLCASSLTPGTGVNYGYTFGSGTRLTVV.